This T cell receptor (beta chain) was captured in a study of OX40 agonist ivuxolimab in advanced cancers. For the study at large: In three patients, partial responses were observed, one with hepatocellular carcinoma and two with cutaneous melanoma.

Germline-derived CDR1 and CDR2 are MRHNA and SNTAGT. This CDR3 region has 15 residues. The V end lost 0 bases, the J end lost 3 bases, and 12 bases lay between the germline ends. General study points: Dose levels from 0.1 to 3.0 mg/kg saw CD4+ and CD8+ blood T cells expand clonally by week 6. Clonal expansion was among the lowest in partial responders at 0.1-3.0 mg/kg, especially CD8+.

Worth noting for this clone: The antigen is unknown.

Generated by immunoSEQ multiplex PCR, the TCRdb table keeps only in-frame clones and is missing some. Of tens of thousands of clones detected, around 80% appear once; the ten largest clones hold just under 5%. This specimen consisted of CD4+ or CD8+ T cells sorted from blood, obtained in a trial of the OX40 agonist ivuxolimab. The gene calls are TRBV6-4 and TRBJ2-7, with D tentatively TRBD1 (5 bases). The receptor's source is an adult with an advanced solid tumor such as melanoma, head and neck, liver or kidney cancer. CDR3 sequence reads: CASSDSTVWNYEQYF. In nucleotides, the CDR3 is TGTGCCAGCAGTGACTCGACAGTTTGGAACTACGAGCAGTACTTC.